A single sample is the source of the 9 T cell receptor beta chains below, sequenced in a study of CD4 T cells in relation to SARS-CoV-2 and coronaviruses. CD4+ T cells from unexposed donors were obtained before the COVID-19 pandemic (2011-2018). Isolation of CD4+ T cells took place after about 10 days in culture. The antigens these receptors bind are not known. Only in-frame clones appear in the TCRdb table, and some are missing; sequencing was by immunoSEQ multiplex PCR. Here the sample spans some 29,000 clones, 74% being singletons. Sequenced sample: CD4+ T cells from PBMCs, cultured in vitro. The receptors shown here come from a human donor in good health.

The chain combines TRBV3-1 (or the pseudogene TRBV3-2) with TRBJ2-4; tentatively, D is TRBD1 (5 bases). V lost 2 bases and J lost 7, with 12 bases in between. Per germline, CDR1 LGHDT and CDR2 YNNKEL (reference sequence). The CDR3 contains 14 residues. The CDR3 DNA sequence: TGTGCCAGCAGCCAAATTTCCAGGGCCAACATTCAGTACTTC. Its translation: CASSQISRANIQYF.

The chain carries TRBV7-9 and TRBJ1-1, with 7 bases identical to TRBD1. The CDR3 sequence is 14 residues long. V gave up 5 bases and J gave up 3 bases; unmatched junction bases: 6. Per germline, CDR1 SEHNR and CDR2 FQNEAQ (reference sequence). As DNA, the CDR3 is TGTGCCAGCAGCCCCAGGGGGGGAGACACTGAAGCTTTCTTT. It translates to CASSPRGGDTEAFF.

The chain employs TRBV7-2 and TRBJ1-6; 7 nucleotides agree with TRBD1. This CDR3 has 15 residues. V shed 5 bases, J shed 4 bases, and the junction held 5 bases outside the gene matches. Germline-derived CDR1 and CDR2 are SGHTA and FQGNSA. The CDR3 nucleotides read TGTGCCAGCAGCCTCACAGGGGATTATAATTCACCCCTCCACTTT. Amino acid sequence: CASSLTGDYNSPLHF.

V and J are TRBV10-3 and TRBJ2-7; D unresolved. Germline V CDR1 and CDR2: ENHRY, SYGVKD. The CDR3 contains 14 residues. Trimming removed 10 bases from V and 2 bases from J, with 18 bases in between. CDR3 protein: CATTLSGLTYEQYF. In nucleotides, the CDR3 is TGTGCCACCACTCTCTCCGGGCTGACCTACGAGCAGTACTTC.

The chain couples TRBV3-1 (or the pseudogene TRBV3-2) to TRBJ2-3, with D unresolved. V was clipped by 1 base and J by 5 bases, with 7 bases between them. In germline, CDR1 is LGHDT, CDR2 YNNKEL (reference sequence). The CDR3 extends over 13 amino acids. The CDR3 DNA reads TGTGCCAGCAGCCAAGCTGCACGAGATACGCAGTATTTT. This gives the protein CASSQAARDTQYF.

This chain uses TRBV9 with TRBJ2-7, with TRBD2 matching 10 bases. This CDR3 contains 14 residues. The V segment lost 1 base and the J segment 2 bases; nucleotides outside the gene matches: 0. CDR1 and CDR2 (germline): SGDLS, YYNGEE. The CDR3 loop is CASSVTSGTYEQYF. CDR3 nucleotide sequence: TGTGCCAGCAGCGTAACTAGCGGGACCTACGAGCAGTACTTC. The full variable domain, completed using reference TRBV9 and TRBJ2-7, is DSGVTQTPKHLITATGQRVTLRCSPRSGDLSVYWYQQSLDQGLQFLIQYYNGEERAKGNILERFSAQQFPDLHSELNLSSLELGDSALYFCASSVTSGTYEQYFGPGTRLTVT.

This clone was picked up one time. V usage is TRBV7-3 and J usage is TRBJ2-5; the match to TRBD2 covers 10 bases. The CDR3 length is 16 residues. Germline V gene data show CDR1 as SGHTA and CDR2 as FQGTGA. Unmatched junction bases numbered 4, after V lost 2 bases and J lost 1 base. The CDR3 sequence: CASSLLGLAAQETQYF. The CDR3 DNA follows: TGTGCCAGCAGCTTATTAGGACTAGCGGCCCAAGAGACCCAGTACTTC.

This clone was detected only a few times. V gene TRBV6-9 combines with J gene TRBJ2-7; D perhaps matches TRBD1 (6 bases). Germline CDR1 and CDR2: MNHGY and SVAAGI. The CDR3 extends over 14 amino acids. V was cut by 2 bases and J by 5 bases, with 13 bases left in between. CDR3 sequence: CASSYRGHFNEQYF. In DNA, the CDR3 is TGTGCCAGCAGTTATAGGGGACACTTCAACGAGCAGTACTTC.

The CDR3 loop is CASSRRGLAGNEQFF. CDR3 nucleotides: TGTGCCAGCAGTCGCCGGGGACTAGCGGGCAATGAGCAGTTCTTC. This chain uses TRBV6-5 with TRBJ2-1; 12 bases map to TRBD2. V gave up 5 bases and J gave up 6 bases; unmatched junction bases: 5. Germline V CDR1 and CDR2: MNHEY, SVGAGI. CDR3 length equals 15 residues.